These 15 T cell receptor beta chains were all obtained from the same sample, sequenced in a study of spatial heterogeneity in lung cancer. TCRdb itself ran the 5' RACE reads through MiXCR, one entry per CDR3 protein. The repertoire holds about 120,000 distinct CDR3 sequences, with roughly an eighth as singletons. Described time point: blood at routine non-recurrence follow-up after resection. Unsorted whole RNA from tumor, nontumor lung or frozen PBMC underwent sequencing. The starting material was PBMCs, obtained at follow-up. The receptors were sampled from a male donor with early-stage non-small cell lung cancer.

This CDR3 reads CASSQDRDTQYF. The CDR3 coding sequence is TGCGCCAGCAGCCAAGATAGGGATACGCAGTATTTT. The rearrangement links TRBV4-3 to TRBJ2-3, with D hard to call. This CDR3 contains 12 residues. Germline-derived CDR1 and CDR2 are LGHNA and YSLEER. Trimming cost V 0 bases and J 6 bases, with 4 bases left between them.

J is TRBJ1-6 and V is TRBV3-1; D not resolved. The germline V gene encodes CDR1 LGHDT and CDR2 YNNKEL (reference sequence). V lost 3 bases to trimming and J lost 0 bases, with 18 bases between them. This CDR3 spans 19 amino acids. The chain's CDR3 is CASSQTRPSFSSYNSPLHF. The CDR3 coding sequence is TGTGCCAGCAGCCAGACCAGACCCTCCTTTAGCTCCTATAATTCACCCCTCCACTTT.

In its sample, this clonotype was seen a few times. Germline and junction disagree at one end, which may indicate a read error. The chain combines TRBV20-1 with TRBJ1-1; 7 bases are shared with TRBD1. The germline CDR1 and CDR2 sequences are DFQATT and SNEGSKA (reference sequence). The CDR3 spans 15 residues. The CDR3 coding sequence is TGCAGTGCTAGAGACGGGGACAGTTGGAACGCTGAAGCTTTCTTT. The encoded protein is CSARDGDSWNAEAFF.

In its sample, this clonotype was seen a few times. The chain is built from TRBV6-6 and TRBJ2-3; 9 nucleotides align to TRBD2. The J segment lost 2 bases and the V segment lost 2 bases, leaving 8 bases of the junction unmatched. This CDR3 is 17 amino acids long. CDR1 and CDR2 from the germline V gene are MNHNY and SVGAGI (reference sequence). The CDR3 DNA reads TGTGCCAGCAGTTACGATTGGCTAGCGGGGATCACAGATACGCAGTATTTT. The encoded protein is CASSYDWLAGITDTQYF.

The table lists this clonotype with a count of one. This rearrangement joins TRBV6-5 to TRBJ2-6; D gene uncertain. Trimming stripped 4 bases from V and 4 bases from J, with 5 bases between. Germline CDR1 is MNHEY and CDR2 is SVGAGI. The CDR3 is 13 amino acids. The CDR3 bases are TGTGCCAGCAGTTCTCAGGGGGCCAACGTCCTGACTTTC. It encodes CASSSQGANVLTF.

V usage is TRBV2 and J usage is TRBJ1-6, with D possibly TRBD1 on 5 matching bases. The CDR3 runs 16 residues. V was pared by 4 bases and J by 0 bases, with 10 bases between. The germline CDR1 and CDR2 sequences are SNHLY and FYNNEI. The CDR3 DNA is TGTGCCAGCAGTGGCAGGGTGAGCTCCTATAATTCACCCCTCCACTTT. Translated, it gives CASSGRVSSYNSPLHF.

This clonotype occurred once. This chain connects TRBV7-2 to TRBJ1-1; no clear D. V shed 1 base and J shed 4 bases, with 10 bases lying between them. The germline CDR1 and CDR2 sequences are SGHTA and FQGNSA. CDR3 length: 14 amino acids. The CDR3 sequence is CASSLGQASTEAFF. The CDR3 nucleotides read TGTGCCAGCAGCTTAGGGCAGGCTAGCACTGAAGCTTTCTTT.

V is TRBV7-9 and J is TRBJ2-7, with TRBD2 as a possible D gene (5 bases). The CDR3 contains 13 residues. V lost 8 bases, J lost 1 base, and 12 bases lay in between. Germline loops: CDR1 SEHNR, CDR2 FQNEAQ (reference sequence). CDR3 region: CASDHGSSYEQYF. DNA for the CDR3: TGTGCCAGCGACCATGGGAGTTCCTACGAGCAGTACTTC.

This clonotype showed up just a few times. V gene TRBV20-1 combines with J gene TRBJ2-5; TRBD1 matches 9 bases. After removal of 5 bases from V and 5 bases from J, the junction contained 12 bases not matched to a gene. CDR3 length: 15 residues. Germline CDR1 reads DFQATT; CDR2 reads SNEGSKA (reference sequence). CDR3 region: CSAYATGGAYETQYF. The CDR3, as DNA: TGCAGTGCTTACGCTACAGGGGGCGCTTATGAGACCCAGTACTTC.

This clonotype has more than one count but fewer than ten. This chain connects TRBV28 to TRBJ2-5; D not certain. This CDR3 is 15 amino acids long. V lost 2 bases and J 5 bases, leaving 15 bases between the germline ends. Looked up from germline, CDR1 is MDHEN and CDR2 is SYDVKM. DNA for the CDR3: TGTGCCAGCAGTTTAGGGTGGAACGGCCAGGAGACCCAGTACTTC. Translating it yields CASSLGWNGQETQYF.

Ten or more counts support this clonotype. This rearrangement joins TRBV29-1 to TRBJ2-7; 11 bases match TRBD1. This CDR3 contains 13 residues. Germline lookup yields CDR1 SQVTM and CDR2 ANQGSEA. The junction had 3 bases not matched to a gene; V was cut back by 5 bases and J by 3 bases. CDR3 DNA sequence: TGCAGCGTTCCCGGGACAGGGGGCTACGAGCAGTACTTC. Translation: CSVPGTGGYEQYF.

This clonotype was seen only a few times. As DNA, the CDR3 is TGTGCCAGCAGCATCCGAAGGGGGCGAACAGATACGCAGTATTTT. Its translation: CASSIRRGRTDTQYF. The V and J genes are TRBV13 and TRBJ2-3; TRBD1 aligns across 7 bases. The CDR3 sequence is 15 residues long. CDR1 and CDR2 (germline): PRHDT, FYEKMQ (reference sequence). V dropped 5 bases and J dropped 3; count of bases not matched to a gene: 8.

The chain employs TRBV7-2 and TRBJ1-5, with 7 bases identical to TRBD1. Germline trimming cut 6 bases from V and 7 bases from J; bases unmatched to any gene: 12. Germline V lookup: CDR1 SGHTA, CDR2 FQGNSA. This CDR3 is 15 amino acids long. This CDR3 is CASSSDRAPGQPQHF. CDR3 nucleotides: TGTGCCAGCAGTTCCGACAGGGCGCCGGGGCAGCCCCAGCATTTT.

This clonotype was detected a few times. The gene calls are TRBV11-3 and TRBJ2-3, with D unclear. Germline V lookup: CDR1 SGHNT, CDR2 YENEEA. Trimming took 3 bases from V and 4 from J, leaving 5 bases between them. The length of the CDR3 is 12 residues. The CDR3, as DNA: TGTGCCAGCAGCTTGGATCCAGATACGCAGTATTTT. It specifies CASSLDPDTQYF.

The chain carries TRBV20-1 and TRBJ2-5, with 12 bases identical to TRBD2. Germline-derived CDR1 and CDR2 are DFQATT and SNEGSKA (reference sequence). This CDR3 has 15 residues. Trimming removed 5 bases from V and 3 bases from J; junction bases left unmatched: 7. The CDR3 nucleotides are TGCAGTGCTCCTAGACTAGCGGGGGCCAAAGAGACCCAGTACTTC. Translating gives CSAPRLAGAKETQYF.